The 26 T cell receptor beta chains reported below all come from one sample, sequenced in a study of T cells expressing NK-cell markers. Using the 5' RACE reads, TCRdb records one entry per CDR3 protein without DNA. The sample's table shows some 340,000 distinct CDR3 sequences. Sequenced: blood T cells: a sorted CD56 or NKG2C T cell subset, CD4+ or CD8+ T cells, or bulk PBMC T cells (not recorded which). Source of these receptors: a man aged 18-69 years in good health.

The V and J genes are TRBV28 and TRBJ2-6; TCRdb lists TRBD2, though no DNA is available to test this call. Germline V gives CDR1 MDHEN, CDR2 SYDVKM. The CDR3 covers 15 residues. CDR3 region: CASEGAGSGANVLTF.

This CDR3 is CASRSDRANTEAFF. The chain is built from TRBV19 and TRBJ1-1; the TCRdb D gene call, TRBD1, has no DNA to confirm it. Germline V lookup: CDR1 LNHDA, CDR2 SQIVND (reference sequence). The CDR3 totals 14 residues.

The chain combines TRBV20-1 with TRBJ2-7; TCRdb's D call of TRBD1 is untestable without DNA. Germline V gene sequence: CDR1 DFQATT, CDR2 SNEGSKA (reference sequence). CDR3 length: 13 residues. CDR3 amino acids: CSASRGVSREQYF.

CDR3 sequence: CASSQDLNNYGYTF. V gene TRBV4-2 combines with J gene TRBJ1-2. There are 14 residues in the CDR3. Germline CDR1 LGHNA, CDR2 YNFKEQ.

V usage is TRBV15 and J usage is TRBJ1-4. The CDR3 runs to 14 residues. Germline V gives CDR1 LNHNV, CDR2 YYDKDF (reference sequence). CDR3: CATSSSHINEKLFF.

The chain employs TRBV5-1 and TRBJ1-2; TCRdb reports TRBD1, a call that lacks DNA to check it against. CDR1 SGHRS and CDR2 YFSETQ come from the germline V gene. The CDR3 extends over 16 amino acids. The CDR3 protein is CASSLVGGQAAYGYTF.

V and J are TRBV12-3 or TRBV12-4 and TRBJ1-3. The CDR3 length is 11 residues. The CDR3 loop is CASSLENTIYF.

V gene TRBV20-1 combines with J gene TRBJ1-4. CDR3 length: 13 amino acids. Germline-derived CDR1 and CDR2 are DFQATT and SNEGSKA (reference sequence). CDR3 residues: CSAQGSLEEKLFF.

The chain links TRBV3-1 to TRBJ2-5; the TRBD2 assignment by TCRdb is unverifiable without DNA. The CDR3 loop spans 17 amino acids. Germline CDR1 and CDR2: LGHDT and YNNKEL (reference sequence). The CDR3 loop is CASRRTSENWYQETQYF.

Its frequency marks this clonotype as medium-sized. The chain joins TRBV7-9 to TRBJ1-1. Germline V gene sequence: CDR1 SEHNR, CDR2 FQNEAQ (reference sequence). The CDR3 is made up of 12 amino acids. This chain's CDR3 is CASSSGRAEAFF.

This chain connects TRBV27 to TRBJ2-1; TCRdb gives TRBD2 as the D gene, but with no DNA this cannot be confirmed. This CDR3 contains 18 residues. From germline, CDR1 is MNHEY and CDR2 SMNVEV (reference sequence). The CDR3 sequence is CASSLRLAGGPGYNEQFF.

V and J are TRBV6-2 or TRBV6-3 and TRBJ1-1; TCRdb proposes TRBD1, but this gene call is untestable without DNA. The CDR3 contains 15 residues. CDR1 and CDR2 from the germline V gene are MNHEY and SVGEGT. CDR3 sequence: CASTRTGTKNTEAFF.

The chain recombines TRBV6-4 with TRBJ1-6. Germline V gene lookup returns CDR1 MRHNA and CDR2 SNTAGT. This CDR3 has 14 residues. Here the CDR3 reads CASSDRAFNSPLHF.

V and J are TRBV7-9 and TRBJ1-6; as DNA is missing, the TRBD1 call by TCRdb cannot be tested. The germline CDR1 and CDR2 sequences are SEHNR and FQNEAQ (reference sequence). The CDR3 covers 16 residues. The CDR3 reads CASSLGGGIISSPLHF.

The V and J genes are TRBV20-1 and TRBJ2-1; TCRdb calls TRBD2, which cannot be checked without DNA. The germline gives CDR1 DFQATT, CDR2 SNEGSKA (reference sequence). This CDR3 has 12 residues. The CDR3 is CSESGVNNEQFF.

V is TRBV12-5 and J is TRBJ1-5; TCRdb selects TRBD1, and the lack of DNA leaves this call unchecked. The CDR3 totals 18 residues. Germline lookup yields CDR1 LGHNT and CDR2 FRNRAP. The CDR3 sequence: CASGLVLTLDRSNQPQHF.

The chain combines TRBV11-2 with TRBJ2-1; TCRdb's assignment of TRBD1 cannot be checked, as there is no DNA. The CDR3 length is 14 residues. The germline gives CDR1 SGHAT, CDR2 FQNNGV. CDR3 amino acids: CASSLLGTGVEQFF.

The chain carries TRBV5-6 and TRBJ2-7. Germline CDR1 SGHDT, CDR2 YYEEEE. The CDR3 spans 11 residues. The CDR3 reads CASSREYEQYF.

The V gene is TRBV6-5, the J gene TRBJ2-2; lacking DNA, the TRBD2 call made by TCRdb goes unchecked. Germline CDR1 reads MNHEY; CDR2 reads SVGAGI. The CDR3 is made up of 15 amino acids. The CDR3 region is CASSTLSGGGGELFF.

The chain carries TRBV5-1 and TRBJ2-7; TCRdb picks TRBD2, but there is no DNA to check that call. The CDR3 extends over 14 amino acids. CDR1 is SGHRS, CDR2 YFSETQ, per germline. CDR3: CASKSEVVGYEQYF.

J is TRBJ2-7 and V is TRBV19; TCRdb's D call of TRBD1 is untestable without DNA. The CDR3 spans 15 residues. The germline CDR1 and CDR2 sequences are LNHDA and SQIVND (reference sequence). The CDR3 spells CASSSGTPGSYEQYF.

The chain joins TRBV7-3 to TRBJ2-2. Germline V lookup: CDR1 SGHTA, CDR2 FQGTGA. The CDR3 covers 14 residues. The CDR3 spells CASSFPRTPGSCFF.

J is TRBJ2-4 and V is TRBV2; the D gene TCRdb calls, TRBD1, cannot be checked with no DNA. Germline CDR1 is SNHLY and CDR2 is FYNNEI. This CDR3 is 18 amino acids long. The CDR3 protein is CASSGPTGAAGAKNIQYF.

The chain carries TRBV9 and TRBJ2-1; TCRdb returns TRBD1, unconfirmable since there is no DNA. CDR1 is SGDLS, CDR2 YYNGEE, per germline. This CDR3 contains 14 residues. The CDR3 protein is CASSVEVRGDEQFF.

This sequence joins TRBV6-2 or TRBV6-3 and TRBJ2-6; TCRdb selects TRBD2, and the lack of DNA leaves this call unchecked. The CDR3 totals 18 residues. CDR1 and CDR2 from the germline V gene are MNHEY and SVGEGT. This CDR3 reads CASSYGLAGGAGANVLTF.

This CDR3 reads CASSSSDTAYNSPLHF. J is TRBJ1-6 and V is TRBV7-9. The length of the CDR3 is 16 residues. CDR1 is SEHNR, CDR2 FQNEAQ, per germline (reference sequence).